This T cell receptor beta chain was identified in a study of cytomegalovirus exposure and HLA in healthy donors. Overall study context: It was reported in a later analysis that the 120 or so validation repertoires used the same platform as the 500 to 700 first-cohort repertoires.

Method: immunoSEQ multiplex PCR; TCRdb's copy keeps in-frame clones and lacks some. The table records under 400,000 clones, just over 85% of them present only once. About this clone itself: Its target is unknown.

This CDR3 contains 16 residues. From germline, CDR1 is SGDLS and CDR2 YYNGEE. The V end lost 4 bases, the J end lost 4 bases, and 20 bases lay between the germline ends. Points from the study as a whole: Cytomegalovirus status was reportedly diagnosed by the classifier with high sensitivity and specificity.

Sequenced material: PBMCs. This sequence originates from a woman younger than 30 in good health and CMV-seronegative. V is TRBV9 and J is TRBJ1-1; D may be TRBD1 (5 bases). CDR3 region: CASSPPGRGSSTEAFF. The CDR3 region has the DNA TGTGCCAGCAGCCCTCCGGGGAGGGGTTCGAGCACTGAAGCTTTCTTT.